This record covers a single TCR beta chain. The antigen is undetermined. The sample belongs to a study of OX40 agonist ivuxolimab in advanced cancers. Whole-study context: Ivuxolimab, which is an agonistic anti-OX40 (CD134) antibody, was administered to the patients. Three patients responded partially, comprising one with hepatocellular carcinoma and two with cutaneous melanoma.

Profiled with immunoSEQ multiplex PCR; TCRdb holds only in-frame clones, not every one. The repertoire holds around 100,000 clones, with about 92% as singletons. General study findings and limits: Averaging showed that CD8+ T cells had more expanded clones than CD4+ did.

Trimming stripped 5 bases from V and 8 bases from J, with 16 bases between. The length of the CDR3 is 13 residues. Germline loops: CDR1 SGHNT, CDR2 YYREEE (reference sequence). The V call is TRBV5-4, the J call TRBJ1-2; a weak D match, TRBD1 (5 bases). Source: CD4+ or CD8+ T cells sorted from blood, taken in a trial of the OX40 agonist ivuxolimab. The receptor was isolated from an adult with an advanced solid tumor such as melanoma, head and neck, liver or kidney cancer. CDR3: CASSPPRDEGYTF. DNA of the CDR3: TGTGCCAGCAGTCCTCCCAGGGATGAAGGCTACACCTTC.